These T cell receptor beta chains were read from a single sample in a study of control samples from healthy donors and cancer patients. Repertoires were generated with immunoSEQ multiplex PCR, while TCRdb's copy carries only in-frame clones and drops some. The profile shows 150,000 to 200,000 clones, roughly 91% of them singletons. Sequencing input: blood. Receptor source: a woman in her 30s in good health. Each CDR3 is given with its conserved first and last residue. The order of the fields is J gene, clone size, D gene, V gene, CDR3 protein, CDR3 DNA. A D gene is named only where the DNA matches it firmly. Clone size is shown for a subset of rows, as once, few, many or a class of expanded clone.

TRBJ2-2,-,TRBD2,TRBV2,CASSLSRGGRHGELFF,TGTGCCAGCAGTCTTTCGCGGGGGGGCCGTCACGGGGAGCTGTTTTTT
TRBJ2-3,-,TRBD2,TRBV13,CASSMRTSGSTDTQYF,TGTGCCAGCAGCATGAGGACTAGCGGGAGCACAGATACGCAGTATTTT
TRBJ2-2,-,-,TRBV10-2,CASRTGQNTGELFF,TGCGCCAGCAGGACGGGACAGAACACCGGGGAGCTGTTTTTT
TRBJ1-4,-,-,TRBV19,CASSSQGTNEKLFF,TGTGCCAGTAGTTCCCAGGGGACTAATGAAAAACTGTTTTTT
TRBJ2-7,once,TRBD1,TRBV6-1,CASSEDRGYEQYF,TGTGCCAGCAGTGAGGACAGGGGTTACGAGCAGTACTTC
TRBJ2-3,-,-,TRBV5-1,CASSFAGSTDTQYF,TGCGCCAGCAGCTTCGCCGGTAGCACAGATACGCAGTATTTT
TRBJ1-1,-,-,TRBV10-2,CASSESSGNTEAFF,TGCGCCAGCAGTGAGTCGAGCGGGAACACTGAAGCTTTCTTT
TRBJ1-4,-,-,TRBV12-5,CASGTDRFNEKLFF,TGTGCTAGTGGCACCGACAGATTCAATGAAAAACTGTTTTTT
TRBJ1-2,once,TRBD1,TRBV5-1,CASSPGQGVSGYTF,TGCGCCAGCAGCCCCGGACAGGGCGTTTCTGGCTACACCTTC
TRBJ2-7,-,-,TRBV6-1,CASSEWSSYEQYF,TGTGCCAGCAGTGAATGGAGCTCCTACGAGCAGTACTTC
TRBJ1-1,-,-,TRBV25-1,CASSGRGLNTEAFF,TGTGCCAGCAGTGGACGGGGACTGAACACTGAAGCTTTCTTT
TRBJ1-6,once,-,TRBV2,CASTGTSNNSPLHF,TGTGCCAGCACCGGGACCTCGAATAATTCACCCCTCCACTTT
TRBJ2-3,-,TRBD2,TRBV10-1,CASTRQGLAGGHTDTQYF,TGCGCCAGCACTAGACAGGGCCTAGCGGGGGGGCACACAGATACGCAGTATTTT
TRBJ2-7,-,-,TRBV3-1/TRBV3-2,CASSQNRVPYEQYF,TGTGCCAGCAGCCAAAACAGGGTCCCCTACGAGCAGTACTTC
TRBJ2-5,-,-,TRBV6-2/TRBV6-3,CASSYIYQETQYF,TGTGCCAGCAGTTACATCTACCAAGAGACCCAGTACTTC
TRBJ2-1,-,TRBD2,TRBV5-1,CASSITSGGPNEQFF,TGCGCCAGCAGCATAACTAGCGGGGGGCCCAATGAGCAGTTCTTC
TRBJ1-1,-,-,TRBV5-6,CASSLTLNTEAFF,TGTGCCAGCAGCTTGACACTGAACACTGAAGCTTTCTTT
TRBJ2-3,-,-,TRBV11-2,CASSSGLPPTDTQYF,TGTGCCAGCAGCTCCGGACTACCTCCCACAGATACGCAGTATTTT
TRBJ2-1,-,TRBD2,TRBV19,CASSMAASGSYNEQFF,TGTGCCAGTAGTATGGCCGCTAGCGGGAGCTACAATGAGCAGTTCTTC
TRBJ1-1,-,-,TRBV6-5,CASRPQGMNTEAFF,TGTGCCAGCAGGCCCCAGGGGATGAACACTGAAGCTTTCTTT
TRBJ1-1,-,TRBD1,TRBV18,CATQGDTEAFF,TGTGCCACCCAGGGGGACACTGAAGCTTTCTTT
TRBJ1-3,-,TRBD1,TRBV11-3,CASSLARTGGNTIYF,TGTGCCAGCAGCTTAGCCCGGACAGGGGGAAACACCATATATTTT
TRBJ1-4,-,-,TRBV28,CASSPGEEKLFF,TGTGCCAGCAGTCCGGGGGAGGAAAAACTGTTTTTT
TRBJ1-1,-,-,TRBV5-1,CASSLARQNTEAFF,TGCGCCAGCAGCTTGGCCCGACAGAACACTGAAGCTTTCTTT
TRBJ2-7,-,TRBD2,TRBV27,CASRTSGRDEQYF,TGTGCCAGCAGGACTAGCGGGAGGGACGAGCAGTACTTC
TRBJ2-5,-,TRBD1,TRBV25-1,CASSVDYRGRETQYF,TGTGCCAGCAGTGTTGACTACAGGGGACGAGAGACCCAGTACTTC
TRBJ2-7,-,TRBD1,TRBV27,CASSTTGQADYEQYF,TGTGCCAGCAGTACTACGGGACAGGCGGACTACGAGCAGTACTTC